This T cell receptor beta chain is from a study of cytomegalovirus exposure and HLA in healthy donors. Overall study results and limits: The authors reported that TCR beta sequences could predict HLA-A and HLA-B alleles. These predictions were accurate for most subjects in the first cohort.

Notes on this clone: Its antigen is undetermined.

The CDR3 runs to 14 residues. Germline lookup yields CDR1 GTSNPN and CDR2 SVGIG (reference sequence). The V gene end was trimmed by 5 bases and the J gene end by 8 bases; junction bases not matched to a gene: 11. 13 Jbeta primers and 60 Vbeta primers were used for the PCR. Method: immunoSEQ multiplex PCR; TCRdb's copy keeps in-frame clones and lacks some. This sample has approximately 190,000 clones; roughly 87% occur once, and the top ten carry 0.9% to 1.2%. Specimen: PBMCs. This TCR was sampled from a boy aged 2 to 9 in good health and CMV-seronegative. V gene TRBV30 combines with J gene TRBJ1-2; 10 bases map to TRBD1. CDR3 loop: CAWHNRQGARGYTF. The CDR3 DNA reads as TGTGCCTGGCATAACCGACAGGGGGCGAGAGGCTACACCTTC. Combining the CDR3 with reference TRBV30 and TRBJ1-2 gives the whole variable domain SQTIHQWPATLVQPVGSPLSLECTVEGTSNPNLYWYRQAAGRGLQLLFYSVGIGQISSEVPQNLSASRPQDRQFILSSKKLLLSDSGFYLCAWHNRQGARGYTFGSGTRLTVV.